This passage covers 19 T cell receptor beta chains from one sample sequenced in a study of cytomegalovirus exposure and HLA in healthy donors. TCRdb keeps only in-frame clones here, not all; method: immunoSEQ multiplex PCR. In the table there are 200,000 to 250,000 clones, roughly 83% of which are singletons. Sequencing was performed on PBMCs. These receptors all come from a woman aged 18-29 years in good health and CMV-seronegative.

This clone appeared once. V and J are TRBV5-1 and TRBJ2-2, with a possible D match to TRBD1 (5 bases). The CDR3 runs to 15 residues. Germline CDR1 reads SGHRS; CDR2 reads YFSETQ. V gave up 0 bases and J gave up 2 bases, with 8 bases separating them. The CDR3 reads CASSLDQGNTGELFF. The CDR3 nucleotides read TGCGCCAGCAGCTTGGATCAGGGAAACACCGGGGAGCTGTTTTTT.

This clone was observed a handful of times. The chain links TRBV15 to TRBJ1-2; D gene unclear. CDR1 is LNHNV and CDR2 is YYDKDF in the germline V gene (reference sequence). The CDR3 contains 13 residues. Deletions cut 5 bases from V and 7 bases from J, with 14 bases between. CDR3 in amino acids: CATSSPNLGGYTF. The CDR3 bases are TGTGCCACCAGCTCCCCGAATCTGGGTGGCTACACCTTC.

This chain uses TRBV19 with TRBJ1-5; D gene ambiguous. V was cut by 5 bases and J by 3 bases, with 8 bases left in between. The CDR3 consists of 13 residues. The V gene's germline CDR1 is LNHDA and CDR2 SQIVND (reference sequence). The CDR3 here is CASSPGVNQPQHF. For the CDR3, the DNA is TGTGCCAGTAGTCCGGGAGTCAATCAGCCCCAGCATTTT.

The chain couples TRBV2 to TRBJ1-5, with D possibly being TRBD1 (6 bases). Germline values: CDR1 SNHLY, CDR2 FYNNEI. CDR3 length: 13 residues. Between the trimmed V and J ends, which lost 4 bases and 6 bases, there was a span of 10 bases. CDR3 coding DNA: TGTGCCAGCAGTGGGGGGCTGGGTCAGCCCCAGCATTTT. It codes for CASSGGLGQPQHF.

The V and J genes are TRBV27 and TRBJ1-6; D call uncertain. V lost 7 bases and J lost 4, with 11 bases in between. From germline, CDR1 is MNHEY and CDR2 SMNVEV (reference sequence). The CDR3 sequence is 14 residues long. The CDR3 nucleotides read TGTGCCAGCACTGGAGTGGGGTATAATTCACCCCTCCACTTT. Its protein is CASTGVGYNSPLHF.

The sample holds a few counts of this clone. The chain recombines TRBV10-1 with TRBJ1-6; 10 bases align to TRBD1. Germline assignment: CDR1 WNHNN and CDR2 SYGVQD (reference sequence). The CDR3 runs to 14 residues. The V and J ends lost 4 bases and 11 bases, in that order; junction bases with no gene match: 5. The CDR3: CASSAGQGSTPLHF. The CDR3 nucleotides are TGCGCCAGCAGTGCGGGACAGGGGTCAACACCCCTCCACTTT.

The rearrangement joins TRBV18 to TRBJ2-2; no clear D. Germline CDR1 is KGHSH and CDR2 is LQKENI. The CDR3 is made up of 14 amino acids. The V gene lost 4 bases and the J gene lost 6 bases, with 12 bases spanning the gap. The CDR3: CASSLVGLAGELFF. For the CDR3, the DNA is TGTGCCAGCTCACTTGTTGGTCTGGCCGGGGAGCTGTTTTTT.

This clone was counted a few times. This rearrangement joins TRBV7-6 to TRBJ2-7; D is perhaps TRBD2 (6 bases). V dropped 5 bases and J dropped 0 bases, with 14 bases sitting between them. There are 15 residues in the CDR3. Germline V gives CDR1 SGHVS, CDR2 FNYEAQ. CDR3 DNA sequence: TGTGCCAGCAGCAATAGCGGAGGAAGCTCCTACGAGCAGTACTTC. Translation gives CASSNSGGSSYEQYF.

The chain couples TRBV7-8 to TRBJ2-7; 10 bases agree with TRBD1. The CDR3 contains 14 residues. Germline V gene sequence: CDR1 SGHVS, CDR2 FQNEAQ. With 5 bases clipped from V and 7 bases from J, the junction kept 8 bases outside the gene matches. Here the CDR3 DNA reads TGTGCCAGCAGCGTGCCGGGACAGGGGTCGGAGCAGTACTTC. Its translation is CASSVPGQGSEQYF.

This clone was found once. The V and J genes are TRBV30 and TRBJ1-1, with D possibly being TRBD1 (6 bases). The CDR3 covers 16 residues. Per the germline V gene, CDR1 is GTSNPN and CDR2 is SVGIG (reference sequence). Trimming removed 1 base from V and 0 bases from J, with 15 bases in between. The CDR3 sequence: CAWSAKTGLMNTEAFF. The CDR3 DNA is TGTGCCTGGAGTGCCAAGACAGGATTGATGAACACTGAAGCTTTCTTT. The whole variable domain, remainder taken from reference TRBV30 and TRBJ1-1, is SQTIHQWPATLVQPVGSPLSLECTVEGTSNPNLYWYRQAAGRGLQLLFYSVGIGQISSEVPQNLSASRPQDRQFILSSKKLLLSDSGFYLCAWSAKTGLMNTEAFFGQGTRLTVV.

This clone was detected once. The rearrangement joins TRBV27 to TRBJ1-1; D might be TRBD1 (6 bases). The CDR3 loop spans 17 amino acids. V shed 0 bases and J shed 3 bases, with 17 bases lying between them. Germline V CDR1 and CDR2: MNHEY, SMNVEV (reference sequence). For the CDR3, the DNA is TGTGCCAGCAGTTTATCTATTGGGGGCAGCAACGACACTGAAGCTTTCTTT. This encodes CASSLSIGGSNDTEAFF.

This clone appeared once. CDR3 amino acids: CASSGSGSSYNEQFF. Here the CDR3 DNA reads TGTGCCAGCAGCGGTAGCGGGAGTTCCTACAATGAGCAGTTCTTC. The rearrangement joins TRBV9 to TRBJ2-1, with 9 bases identical to TRBD2. Germline V gives CDR1 SGDLS, CDR2 YYNGEE. V dropped 3 bases and J dropped 1; count of bases not matched to a gene: 2. The CDR3 totals 15 residues.

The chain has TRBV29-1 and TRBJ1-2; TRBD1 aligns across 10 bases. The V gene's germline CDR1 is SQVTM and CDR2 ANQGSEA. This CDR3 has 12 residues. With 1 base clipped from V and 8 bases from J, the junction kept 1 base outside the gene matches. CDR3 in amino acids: CSVEGGQGGYTF. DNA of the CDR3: TGCAGCGTTGAAGGGGGACAGGGGGGCTACACCTTC.

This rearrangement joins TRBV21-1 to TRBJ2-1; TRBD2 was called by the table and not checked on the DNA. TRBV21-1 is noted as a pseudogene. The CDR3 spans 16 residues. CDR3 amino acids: CASRTSGSSAYNEQFF. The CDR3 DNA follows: TGTGCCAGCAGGACTAGCGGGAGTTCGGCCTACAATGAGCAGTTCTTC.

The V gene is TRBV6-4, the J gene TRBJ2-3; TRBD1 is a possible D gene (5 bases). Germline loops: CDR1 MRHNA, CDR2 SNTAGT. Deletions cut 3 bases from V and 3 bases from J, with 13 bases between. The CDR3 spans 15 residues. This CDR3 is CASSEWGSPTDTQYF. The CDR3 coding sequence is TGTGCCAGCAGTGAGTGGGGCAGTCCGACAGATACGCAGTATTTT.

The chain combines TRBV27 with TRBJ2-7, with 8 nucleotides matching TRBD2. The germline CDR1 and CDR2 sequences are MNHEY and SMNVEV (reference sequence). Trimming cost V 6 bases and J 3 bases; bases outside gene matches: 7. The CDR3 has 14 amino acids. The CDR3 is CASRLTSARYEQYF. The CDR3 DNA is TGTGCCAGCAGGTTGACTAGCGCCCGCTACGAGCAGTACTTC.

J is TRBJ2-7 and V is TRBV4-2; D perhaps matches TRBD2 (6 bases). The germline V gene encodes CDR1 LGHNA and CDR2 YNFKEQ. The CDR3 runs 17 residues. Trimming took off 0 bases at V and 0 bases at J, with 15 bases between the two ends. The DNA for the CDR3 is TGTGCCAGCAGCCAAGATCTGGGTGGGGGGACCTCCTACGAGCAGTACTTC. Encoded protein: CASSQDLGGGTSYEQYF.

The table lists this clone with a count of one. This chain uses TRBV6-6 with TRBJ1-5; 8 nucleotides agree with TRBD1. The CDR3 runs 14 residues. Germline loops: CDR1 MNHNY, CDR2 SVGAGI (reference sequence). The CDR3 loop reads CATQGVQSNQPQHF. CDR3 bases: TGTGCAACACAGGGGGTTCAGAGCAATCAGCCCCAGCATTTT.

CDR3: CASSLQGVYSDSYEQYF. The CDR3 bases are TGTGCCAGCAGCTTGCAAGGGGTCTACTCGGATTCTTACGAGCAGTACTTC. The rearrangement uses TRBV5-4 and TRBJ2-7; maybe TRBD1 (5 bases). Trimming pared 1 base from V and 4 bases from J, leaving 21 bases between. The CDR3 is 17 amino acids. CDR1 SGHNT and CDR2 YYREEE come from the germline V gene (reference sequence).